This T cell receptor (beta chain) originates from a study of blood T cell repertoires in COVID-19. Study-wide context: PBMCs, B-cell-depleted T cells, or T cells were the source of the cDNA or gDNA that made up the material.

Measured with immunoSEQ multiplex PCR; TCRdb has only the in-frame clones, and not every one. The repertoire holds 190,000 or so clones, with 80% to 90% as singletons. Looked up from germline, CDR1 is SGHRS and CDR2 is YFSETQ. J was trimmed by 6 bases and V by 0 bases; bases with no gene match: 1. The CDR3 is 15 amino acids. The recovered donors of Cohort 3 showed two negative PCRs, clearance, or symptom resolution. Sequencing was performed on PBMCs or T cells enriched from blood (not recorded which). The sequence was collected from a woman aged 18-29 years who had recovered from COVID-19. The V gene is TRBV5-1, the J gene TRBJ2-3, with 13 bases aligning to TRBD2. CDR3 in amino acids: CASSLATSGGDTQYF. CDR3 DNA: TGCGCCAGCAGCTTGGCGACTAGCGGGGGGGATACGCAGTATTTT. Complete variable domain (other parts from reference TRBV5-1 and TRBJ2-3): KAGVTQTPRYLIKTRGQQVTLSCSPISGHRSVSWYQQTPGQGLQFLFEYFSETQRNKGNFPGRFSGRQFSNSRSEMNVSTLELGDSALYLCASSLATSGGDTQYFGPGTRLTVL.